This TCR beta chain was profiled in a study of OX40 agonist ivuxolimab in advanced cancers. Overall study context: Past anti-PD-1, anti-PD-L1 or anti-CTLA-4 therapy was accepted, and 40% had received some. Three dose-escalation patients had partial responses: one with hepatocellular carcinoma and two with cutaneous melanoma.

Germline values: CDR1 ENHRY, CDR2 SYGVKD. V lost 0 bases, J lost 2 bases, and 4 bases stayed unmatched. There are 16 residues in the CDR3. Sequencing used immunoSEQ multiplex PCR; TCRdb keeps in-frame clones, though not all of them. The data show approximately 100,000 clones, 90% seen once. The sequence was obtained from an adult with an advanced solid tumor such as melanoma, head and neck, liver or kidney cancer. Sequenced material: CD4+ or CD8+ T cells sorted from blood, taken in a trial of the OX40 agonist ivuxolimab. The chain carries TRBV10-3 and TRBJ2-1; 7 nucleotides match TRBD2. The CDR3 DNA follows: TGTGCCATCAGTGAGTCAACGGGAGGCCCCTACAATGAGCAGTTCTTC. Amino acid sequence: CAISESTGGPYNEQFF.